Following are 18 T cell receptor beta chains from one sample sequenced in a study of T cell changes during pregnancy in multiple sclerosis. Repertoires were generated with immunoSEQ multiplex PCR, while TCRdb's copy carries only in-frame clones and drops some. The table has approximately 63,000 clones, over 90% seen once. Sequencing was performed on CD8+ T cells from peripheral blood mononuclear cells, taken in the third trimester of pregnancy. These receptors came from a female donor with multiple sclerosis, enrolled in a pregnancy study.

The chain couples TRBV14 to TRBJ1-1; 11 bases are shared with TRBD1. The germline V gene encodes CDR1 SGHDN and CDR2 FVKESK. The V gene end was trimmed by 3 bases and the J gene end by 2 bases; junction bases not matched to a gene: 8. CDR3 length: 17 residues. The CDR3 region is CASSQWGQGVFNTEAFF. The DNA of the CDR3 is TGTGCCAGCAGCCAGTGGGGACAGGGGGTCTTTAACACTGAAGCTTTCTTT.

This chain connects TRBV14 to TRBJ1-2; D not resolved. The CDR3 contains 13 residues. Trimming removed 0 bases from V and 5 bases from J, with 7 bases in between. Germline V gives CDR1 SGHDN, CDR2 FVKESK. CDR3 sequence reads: CASSQDYRYGYTF. In nucleotides, the CDR3 is TGTGCCAGCAGCCAAGATTATCGTTATGGCTACACCTTC.

The gene calls are TRBV19 and TRBJ2-1; a possible D gene is TRBD2 (5 bases). Germline CDR1 is LNHDA and CDR2 is SQIVND (reference sequence). The V end was cut by 7 bases, the J end by 8 bases, with 12 bases between. CDR3 length equals 12 residues. CDR3 nucleotides: TGTGCCAGTACCGCAGGCGGGTATGAGCAGTTCTTC. Its translation: CASTAGGYEQFF.

The rearrangement joins TRBV5-4 to TRBJ2-1; perhaps TRBD2 as D (5 bases). Per germline, CDR1 SGHNT and CDR2 YYREEE (reference sequence). Deletions cut 4 bases from V and 8 bases from J, with 13 bases between. The length of the CDR3 is 13 residues. CDR3 in amino acids: CASSTAGGDEQFF. Written as DNA, the CDR3 is TGTGCCAGCAGCACGGCGGGTGGGGATGAGCAGTTCTTC.

This chain uses TRBV30 with TRBJ2-7; 8 nucleotides align to TRBD1. The CDR3 covers 12 residues. The germline CDR1 and CDR2 sequences are GTSNPN and SVGIG (reference sequence). J lost 4 bases, V lost 1 base, and 0 bases had no gene match. The CDR3 sequence is CAWSGTGYEQYF. CDR3 bases: TGTGCCTGGAGTGGGACAGGGTACGAGCAGTACTTC.

This rearrangement joins TRBV21-1 to TRBJ1-3; TRBD1 is the table's D call and was not checked against the DNA. TRBV21-1 is a recognized pseudogene. The CDR3 is 19 amino acids. Written as DNA, the CDR3 is TGTGCCAGCAGCATTCCCAGGGAAAGAATTACGCGCTCTGGAAACACCATATATTTT. Amino acid sequence: CASSIPRERITRSGNTIYF.

The V call is TRBV7-2, the J call TRBJ2-7; TRBD2 is a possible D gene (6 bases). CDR3 length equals 13 residues. Trimming shortened V by 5 bases and J by 7 bases, and 15 bases separated the two germline ends. Germline loops: CDR1 SGHTA, CDR2 FQGNSA. CDR3 DNA sequence: TGTGCCAGCAGCCTCCTTGAGGCGGGAGAGCAGTACTTC. It encodes CASSLLEAGEQYF.

The rearrangement links TRBV4-1 to TRBJ1-5; D is unresolved. This CDR3 has 14 amino acids. V was cut by 0 bases and J by 4 bases, with 7 bases left in between. The germline CDR1 and CDR2 sequences are MGHRA and YSYEKL. This chain's CDR3 is CASSQESVNQPQHF. The CDR3 DNA is TGCGCCAGCAGCCAAGAAAGCGTGAATCAGCCCCAGCATTTT.

The V and J genes are TRBV7-6 and TRBJ2-1; 7 nucleotides match TRBD2. The CDR3 is made up of 17 amino acids. The trim removed 1 base at V and 4 bases at J, leaving 10 bases unmatched. CDR1 is SGHVS and CDR2 is FNYEAQ in the germline V gene. The CDR3 nucleotides are TGTGCCAGCAGCTTAGAGGCTAGCGGCTTACATTACAATGAGCAGTTCTTC. It is translated as CASSLEASGLHYNEQFF.

The rearrangement joins TRBV10-3 to TRBJ2-7, with D possibly TRBD1 on 5 matching bases. CDR1 ENHRY and CDR2 SYGVKD come from the germline V gene. Deletions cut 4 bases from V and 5 bases from J, with 12 bases between. This CDR3 is built from 13 residues. CDR3 coding DNA: TGTGCCATCAGTGCGGTGACAGCTAACGAGCAGTACTTC. Its protein product is CAISAVTANEQYF.

Turning to this clone: The same CDR3 can be traced to other DNA sequences in this sample. This chain connects TRBV10-3 to TRBJ2-7; D is undetermined. Between the trimmed V and J ends, which lost 0 bases and 3 bases, there was a span of 3 bases. The CDR3 spans 12 residues. CDR1 and CDR2 from the germline V gene are ENHRY and SYGVKD. The CDR3: CAISESSYEQYF. The CDR3 coding sequence is TGTGCCATCAGTGAGTCTAGCTACGAGCAGTACTTC.

V gene TRBV2 combines with J gene TRBJ2-7; 8 bases agree with TRBD1. Germline trimming cut 6 bases from V and 2 bases from J; bases unmatched to any gene: 9. Germline V lookup: CDR1 SNHLY, CDR2 FYNNEI. The CDR3 sequence is 15 residues long. The CDR3 loop reads CASRDRTGHPYEQYF. CDR3 in DNA: TGTGCCAGCAGAGATAGGACAGGGCATCCCTACGAGCAGTACTTC.

The chain has TRBV2 and TRBJ2-1; 9 bases agree with TRBD2. V was pared by 4 bases and J by 7 bases, with 8 bases of the junction left unmatched. The CDR3 loop spans 15 amino acids. Germline V gives CDR1 SNHLY, CDR2 FYNNEI. CDR3 loop: CASSVTSGQKNEQFF. As DNA, the CDR3 is TGTGCCAGCAGTGTGACTAGCGGTCAGAAAAATGAGCAGTTCTTC.

The gene calls are TRBV25-1 and TRBJ1-2; TRBD1 aligns across 9 bases. Germline CDR1 and CDR2: MGHDK and SYGVNS. J lost 4 bases, V lost 8 bases, and 14 bases had no gene match. The length of the CDR3 is 16 residues. Here the CDR3 DNA reads TGTGCCAGCCCCCCAGGGACAGGGAGCCCCGTCTATGGCTACACCTTC. As protein: CASPPGTGSPVYGYTF.

V usage is TRBV20-1 and J usage is TRBJ1-1; 7 bases are shared with TRBD1. CDR3 length: 11 residues. V lost 6 bases, J lost 11 bases, and 9 bases stayed unmatched. CDR1 is DFQATT and CDR2 is SNEGSKA in the germline V gene (reference sequence). CDR3 nucleotide sequence: TGCAGTGCCCAGGGGGACATCCGGGCTTTCTTT. This encodes CSAQGDIRAFF.

V gene TRBV5-1 combines with J gene TRBJ2-2; D may be TRBD2 (5 bases). Trimming left V 2 bases short and J 7 bases short, with 15 bases between. The germline V gene encodes CDR1 SGHRS and CDR2 YFSETQ. This CDR3 is 15 amino acids long. The CDR3 loop is CASSFEFTGGGELFF. The CDR3 DNA reads TGCGCCAGCAGCTTCGAATTTACCGGAGGCGGGGAGCTGTTTTTT.

The rearrangement uses TRBV4-1 and TRBJ2-2; TRBD1 aligns across 7 bases. The junction had 6 bases not matched to a gene; V was cut back by 1 base and J by 4 bases. Germline V gene data show CDR1 as MGHRA and CDR2 as YSYEKL. This CDR3 has 16 amino acids. The CDR3 here is CASSQGGGGRTGELFF. The CDR3 nucleotides are TGCGCCAGCAGCCAAGGAGGGGGCGGTCGCACCGGGGAGCTGTTTTTT.

The chain links TRBV11-1 to TRBJ2-1; TRBD1 might be the D (5 bases). V was pared by 6 bases and J by 5 bases, with 17 bases between. This CDR3 is built from 15 residues. The germline V gene encodes CDR1 SGHAT and CDR2 FQDESV (reference sequence). The CDR3: CASSLQGYGNNEQFF. In DNA form, the CDR3 reads TGTGCCAGCAGTCTTCAGGGTTACGGAAACAATGAGCAGTTCTTC. Full variable domain (missing parts from reference TRBV11-1 and TRBJ2-1): EAEVAQSPRYKITEKSQAVAFWCDPISGHATLYWYRQILGQGPELLVQFQDESVVDDSQLPKDRFSAERLKGVDSTLKIQPAELGDSAMYLCASSLQGYGNNEQFFGPGTRLTVL.